This TCR beta chain was captured by sequencing in a study of T cell responses to AZD1222 COVID-19 vaccine (dated by TCRdb to about 2021). With respect to the entire study: TCR sequencing covered 233 trial participants: 200 to 220 given two doses of AZD1222 and some 25 given two doses of MenACWY control vaccine. Trial participants were enrolled by age into subgroups of 18-55, 56-69 and 70-plus years, and roughly 150, 30 and 60 TCR-sequenced participants, respectively, were included in these subgroups.

In the germline V gene, CDR1 corresponds to KGHSH and CDR2 to LQKENI. There are 15 amino acids in the CDR3, from cysteine to phenylalanine inclusive. Only the CDR3 part of the read is kept: 45 bases, read in frame from the first base. Unmatched junction bases come to 6, with V trimmed by 3 bases and J by 3 bases. The CDR3 regions of human TCRbeta chains were subjected to immunosequencing. Turning to the authors' computational methods: TCRs in the repertoires were matched against a reference library of SARS-CoV-2-specific TCRs that had been generated with the MIRA antigen-specificity platform. Breadth was defined as the fraction of unique TCRs that were SARS-CoV-2-associated, and depth was defined as the fraction of total T cells that were SARS-CoV-2-associated. Each spike-specific TCR was assigned to its reactive spike region and to a CD4 or CD8 class using the MIRA data. Log10-transformed breadth and depth values were compared by one-way ANOVA with Sidak's multiple comparisons tests. TCRdb re-hosts the immuneACCESS table, in-frame sequences only. Its copies lack some clones; in the studies checked, an unresolved V gene accounts for under half of them, and the cause for the rest is not known. The V and J calls and clone size were taken over from that table, and D and trimming were inferred from the DNA. The sample has about 130,000 clones on record, approximately 91% of them singletons. Roughly 2% of the sample is taken by the ten largest.

In the paper's terms, the time point label means: about 28 days (+/-7) after the second vaccine dose. AZD1222 recipients with second doses at about 4 weeks or about 12 weeks were pooled, because spike-specific TCR depth and breadth did not differ between schedules. Samples from vaccinated people were obtained from the UK trials COV001 and COV002, which included a single-blind randomized controlled phase 2/3 trial of AZD1222 (ChAdOx1 nCoV-19) in healthy adults. For TCRbeta chain sequencing, PBMC samples were collected from trial participants at day 0 and at day 28 after the second dose. Paper-wide results and their limitations: Nearly half of unique spike-specific TCRs reportedly recognized epitopes outside regions mutated in the B.1.351 and B.1.1.7 variants. Vaccine-associated CD4 TCRs spanned the whole spike protein, with dominant responses in regions 160-218 and 743-854. In the small 56-69-year group, the increase in depth fell short of significance, most likely because of low power. Because no day 14 peak-response samples were available, the repertoires could be characterized only after the peak T cell response. After two AZD1222 doses, both the breadth and the depth of spike-specific TCRs were significantly higher than at day 0 and than in MenACWY recipients. Only five or six AZD1222 recipients were SARS-CoV-2 seropositive at baseline, limiting conclusions about previously exposed vaccinees. Participants were mostly white British, with more females than males. The authors suggested clonal diversity may have been underestimated.

Concerning this clone: Its specific antigen is unknown. There are no base qualities to consult, and no much larger clone falls within one base.

The sequenced sample was peripheral blood, obtained 28 days after the second AZD1222 dose. Rearrangement joined TRBV18 to TRBJ2-7; 9 of the junction bases match TRBD1. This sequence originates from an adult who received the AZD1222 COVID-19 vaccine. This receptor has the CDR3 CASSPGQGKVYEQYF. The sequenced DNA is TGTGCCAGCTCACCCGGACAGGGGAAAGTCTACGAGCAGTACTTC.